This T cell receptor beta chain appears in the sequencing data of a study of vaccination effects on CD4 cells after COVID-19. Across the whole study: Following the second dose by a median of 72 days, the post-vaccine samples were obtained.

Sequencing was preceded by expansion of antigen-specific CD4+ T cells with viral peptide pools in the ViraFEST assay. CD4+ T cells were isolated after less than 13 days of culture. All participants had two doses of either the BNT162b2 or mRNA-1273 vaccine. Germline V lookup: CDR1 SGHRS, CDR2 YFSETQ. The CDR3 has 14 amino acids. The V gene end was trimmed by 6 bases and the J gene end by 5 bases; junction bases not matched to a gene: 7. Remarks on this clone: The antigen remains unidentified.

The data were produced by immunoSEQ multiplex PCR, yet TCRdb's version contains in-frame clones alone and is incomplete. Here the sample spans around 30,000 clones, roughly 74% being singletons. The starting material was CD4+ T cells from PBMCs cultured with HCoV-NL63 spike peptides, obtained after COVID-19 vaccination. This receptor was obtained from a human donor who received a COVID-19 vaccine. This chain joins TRBV5-1 and TRBJ2-5, with 10 bases that match TRBD2. The CDR3 DNA sequence: TGCGCCAGCACCAGCGGGAGGGCCGAGGAGACCCAGTACTTC. Protein sequence: CASTSGRAEETQYF.